This T cell receptor beta chain was observed in a study of OX40 agonist ivuxolimab in advanced cancers. Study as a whole: Melanoma, hepatocellular carcinoma, head and neck or renal cell cancer occurred in dose-escalation patients. Antecedent anti-PD-1, anti-PD-L1 or anti-CTLA-4 therapy was permissible, with under 50% having received some. Study-wide points: Patients who responded partially at 0.1-3.0 mg/kg showed clonal expansion ranking among the lowest. Compared with CD4+, CD8+ T cells on average had more expanded clones.

With 4 bases removed from V and 11 bases from J, the gap between germline ends came to 27 bases. The germline CDR1 and CDR2 sequences are SGHRS and YFSETQ. The CDR3 consists of 17 residues. Sequenced by immunoSEQ multiplex PCR; TCRdb stores in-frame clones only, minus some. This table holds 82,000 or so clones, more than 80% found once. Note on this clone: Its antigen remains unknown.

The material sequenced was CD4+ or CD8+ T cells sorted from blood, taken in a trial of the OX40 agonist ivuxolimab. The V and J genes are TRBV5-1 and TRBJ2-2, with D possibly TRBD1 on 6 matching bases. The TCR sequence derives from an adult with an advanced solid tumor such as melanoma, head and neck, liver or kidney cancer. CDR3 sequence: CASSNLDRGEYRFELFF. CDR3 nucleotide sequence: TGCGCCAGCAGCAACCTGGACAGAGGGGAATACCGTTTTGAGCTGTTTTTT.